A selection of T cell receptor beta chains follows, all from one sample in a study of shared clonotypes between healthy human individuals. The method was immunoSEQ multiplex PCR; TCRdb's version includes in-frame clones alone and lacks a portion of them. Of hundreds of thousands of clones in the sample, 80% to 95% are singletons; the top ten hold approximately 25%. The sequencing sample was made of naive CD8+ T cells sorted from blood. The receptors were sampled from a man aged 25 to 45 in good health. CDR3s include the opening cysteine and the closing phenylalanine or tryptophan. Each record gives: CDR3 protein, CDR3 DNA, D gene, clone size, J gene, V gene. D genes are given only for firm matches. The size of a clone is reported for some rows only, either as once, few or many, or as a class for expanded clones.

CDR3 protein: CASSLNRGIGYEQYF
CDR3 DNA: TGTGCCAGCAGCTTAAACCGGGGTATAGGTTACGAGCAGTACTTC
D gene: NA
clone size: NA
J gene: TRBJ2-7
V gene: TRBV11-2

CDR3 protein: CASKTGGNEQFF
CDR3 DNA: TGTGCCAGTAAGACAGGGGGGAATGAGCAGTTCTTC
D gene: TRBD1
clone size: NA
J gene: TRBJ2-1
V gene: TRBV19

CDR3 protein: CASSQDGLAGDLSGSDTQYF
CDR3 DNA: TGCGCCAGCAGCCAAGACGGACTAGCGGGAGATCTAAGCGGCTCAGATACGCAGTATTTT
D gene: TRBD2
clone size: many
J gene: TRBJ2-3
V gene: TRBV4-3

CDR3 protein: CASSSGQSYEQYF
CDR3 DNA: TGTGCCAGCAGCTCAGGACAGTCCTACGAGCAGTACTTC
D gene: NA
clone size: few
J gene: TRBJ2-7
V gene: TRBV7-9

CDR3 protein: CASSRQVLYNEQFF
CDR3 DNA: TGTGCCAGCAGCCGACAGGTTTTATACAATGAGCAGTTCTTC
D gene: NA
clone size: once
J gene: TRBJ2-1
V gene: TRBV5-4

CDR3 protein: CASSYGAGVYEQYF
CDR3 DNA: TGTGCCAGCAGTTACGGGGCAGGTGTCTACGAGCAGTACTTC
D gene: NA
clone size: once
J gene: TRBJ2-7
V gene: TRBV6-5

CDR3 protein: CASSLTLGTEAFF
CDR3 DNA: TGTGCCAGCAGCTTAACTCTGGGAACTGAAGCTTTCTTT
D gene: NA
clone size: few
J gene: TRBJ1-1
V gene: TRBV7-3

CDR3 protein: CASSSDSNTDTQYF
CDR3 DNA: TGTGCCAGCAGTTCTGATTCCAACACAGATACGCAGTATTTT
D gene: NA
clone size: NA
J gene: TRBJ2-3
V gene: TRBV6-5

CDR3 protein: CASSYISGDTGELFF
CDR3 DNA: TGTGCCAGCAGTTACATCTCAGGGGACACCGGGGAGCTGTTTTTT
D gene: NA
clone size: NA
J gene: TRBJ2-2
V gene: TRBV6-5

CDR3 protein: CASSPQAAAYNEQFF
CDR3 DNA: TGTGCCAGCAGCCCCCAAGCGGCGGCCTACAATGAGCAGTTCTTC
D gene: NA
clone size: NA
J gene: TRBJ2-1
V gene: TRBV7-9

CDR3 protein: CASSLFRQGEDSRYGYTF
CDR3 DNA: TGTGCCAGCAGCTTATTTCGTCAGGGGGAAGATTCTCGGTATGGCTACACCTTC
D gene: TRBD1
clone size: NA
J gene: TRBJ1-2
V gene: TRBV7-9

CDR3 protein: CATSSDRVRYEQYF
CDR3 DNA: TGTGCCACCAGCAGCGACAGGGTTCGGTACGAGCAGTACTTC
D gene: TRBD1
clone size: NA
J gene: TRBJ2-7
V gene: TRBV15

CDR3 protein: CASSQEQGAYEQYF
CDR3 DNA: TGCGCCAGCAGCCAAGAACAGGGGGCCTACGAGCAGTACTTC
D gene: TRBD1
clone size: NA
J gene: TRBJ2-7
V gene: TRBV4-1

CDR3 protein: CASSLVSGSNEQFF
CDR3 DNA: TGCGCCAGCAGCTTGGTTAGCGGGAGTAATGAGCAGTTCTTC
D gene: TRBD2
clone size: NA
J gene: TRBJ2-1
V gene: TRBV5-1

CDR3 protein: CASTTGGSDEKLFF
CDR3 DNA: TGTGCCAGCACAACAGGGGGCTCGGATGAAAAACTGTTTTTT
D gene: TRBD1
clone size: once
J gene: TRBJ1-4
V gene: TRBV25-1

CDR3 protein: CASSLGAGGYSDNEQFF
CDR3 DNA: TGTGCCAGCAGTTTAGGGGCGGGAGGGTACTCTGACAATGAGCAGTTCTTC
D gene: TRBD2
clone size: NA
J gene: TRBJ2-1
V gene: TRBV28

CDR3 protein: CASSEERQGADTQYF
CDR3 DNA: TGTGCCAGCAGTGAAGAGCGACAGGGGGCAGATACGCAGTATTTT
D gene: TRBD1
clone size: few
J gene: TRBJ2-3
V gene: TRBV25-1

CDR3 protein: CASQSTSGGNEQFF
CDR3 DNA: TGTGCCAGCCAAAGCACCTCAGGAGGCAATGAGCAGTTCTTC
D gene: NA
clone size: NA
J gene: TRBJ2-1
V gene: TRBV6-4

CDR3 protein: CASSLVLGAGEQFF
CDR3 DNA: TGTGCCAGCAGCTTGGTACTGGGGGCCGGTGAGCAGTTCTTC
D gene: NA
clone size: NA
J gene: TRBJ2-1
V gene: TRBV5-6

CDR3 protein: CASSVAAGAANEQFF
CDR3 DNA: TGTGCCAGCAGCGTTGCGGCGGGAGCGGCCAATGAGCAGTTCTTC
D gene: TRBD2
clone size: NA
J gene: TRBJ2-1
V gene: TRBV9

CDR3 protein: CASSHTHRETQYF
CDR3 DNA: TGTGCCAGCAGTCATACCCATCGGGAGACCCAGTACTTC
D gene: NA
clone size: NA
J gene: TRBJ2-5
V gene: TRBV27

CDR3 protein: CASSPGTGGAGELFF
CDR3 DNA: TGCGCCAGCAGTCCCGGGACAGGGGGAGCCGGGGAGCTGTTTTTT
D gene: TRBD1
clone size: once
J gene: TRBJ2-2
V gene: TRBV5-1

CDR3 protein: CASMVGSPHYSNQPQHF
CDR3 DNA: TGTGCCAGCATGGTAGGATCCCCTCATTATAGCAATCAGCCCCAGCATTTT
D gene: NA
clone size: NA
J gene: TRBJ1-5
V gene: TRBV27